This TCR beta chain was observed in a study of T cells in narcolepsy. Study background: Enrolled donors included narcolepsy type 1 or type 2 patients and healthy controls.

This table comes from immunoSEQ multiplex PCR, and its TCRdb copy is limited to in-frame clones, with some not included. Here the sample spans approximately 30,000 clones, about 80% being singletons. Germline assignment: CDR1 SNHLY and CDR2 FYNNEI. The CDR3 spans 13 residues. The V end lost 6 bases, the J end lost 4 bases, and 10 bases lay between the germline ends. The table lists this clone with a few counts. Antigen unknown. Study results and limitations: Autoreactive HCRT-specific and TRIB2-specific clonotypes were marked in same-patient CSF-versus-blood CD4+ comparisons.

The receptor comes from a human donor with narcolepsy. The sample comprised CD45RA- memory CD4+ T cells from PBMCs. The rearrangement links TRBV2 to TRBJ1-5; D may be TRBD1 (5 bases). CDR3 bases: TGTGCCAGCAGGGGGGACCTAAATCAGCCCCAGCATTTT. It encodes CASRGDLNQPQHF.